The entry that follows covers one T cell receptor (beta chain) sequence. Antigen specificity is unknown. These data belong to a study of cytomegalovirus exposure and HLA in healthy donors. Study-level background: In a previous analysis, 110 million or so unique TCR beta sequences were found from 150 million to 200 million T cells.

Study results and caveats: Rare TCR sequences predominated, though certain public TCRs were found in many donors. A later analysis showed HLA-associated TCR beta chains outstripping equally common others in clonal expansion. Productive rates of about 90% or about 30% were seen for most TCR beta V segments in an earlier analysis.

The primer mix had 60 Vbeta and 13 Jbeta primers. Sequenced by immunoSEQ multiplex PCR; TCRdb stores in-frame clones only, minus some. This table has roughly 160,000 clones, roughly 85% appearing once. CDR1 and CDR2 from the germline V gene are SGHTA and FQGNSA. With 4 bases removed from V and 3 bases from J, the gap between germline ends came to 21 bases. CDR3 length equals 17 residues. The material sequenced was PBMCs. This sequence was found in a woman under 40 in good health and CMV-seronegative. The chain employs TRBV7-2 and TRBJ1-1; D unresolved. The CDR3: CASSSPPARGWHTEAFF. As DNA, the CDR3 is TGTGCCAGCAGCTCCCCCCCGGCCCGCGGATGGCACACTGAAGCTTTCTTT.